A single sample gave rise to the 5 T cell receptor beta chains below, sequenced in a study of T cell repertoires in cytomegalovirus infection. TCRdb reanalysed the reads using MiXCR and keeps one entry per CDR3 protein. This sample has 550,000 to 850,000 distinct CDR3 sequences, with about 30% found just once. What these receptors recognize is not known. Sequences were derived from cultured PBMCs, sampled from culture after CMV antigen stimulation. These receptors were collected from a human donor in good health (CMV status not recorded). Some clones in this sample may be carry-over from other donors' samples.

The chain couples TRBV12-3 or TRBV12-4 to TRBJ1-5; no definite D call. The CDR3 contains 12 residues. The V end lost 4 bases, the J end lost 5 bases, and 6 bases lay between the germline ends. This CDR3 reads CASSYSYQPQHF. As DNA, the CDR3 is TGTGCCAGCAGTTATAGTTATCAGCCCCAGCATTTT.

This clonotype came up many times. This chain connects TRBV7-2 to TRBJ2-7, with TRBD2 matching over 7 bases. Losses at the gene ends were 5 bases for V and 3 bases for J; bases not matched to a gene: 13. The CDR3 consists of 16 residues. CDR1 is SGHTA and CDR2 is FQGNSA in the germline V gene. CDR3 bases: TGTGCCAGCAGCCTCGGTGCGACACCGGGGGGCTACGAGCAGTACTTC. This gives the protein CASSLGATPGGYEQYF.

The rearrangement uses TRBV12-5 and TRBJ1-6; no clear D. The V end was cut by 5 bases, the J end by 2 bases, with 16 bases between. Germline assignment: CDR1 LGHNT and CDR2 FRNRAP. The CDR3 has 17 residues. CDR3 amino acids: CASGDRASSPYNSPLHF. CDR3 DNA: TGTGCTAGTGGTGACCGGGCCTCGTCACCCTATAATTCACCCCTCCACTTT.

The chain has TRBV7-9 and TRBJ2-7, with 9 positions matching TRBD1. J was trimmed by 6 bases and V by 5 bases; bases with no gene match: 5. There are 13 residues in the CDR3. CDR1 is SEHNR, CDR2 FQNEAQ, per germline (reference sequence). The CDR3 coding sequence is TGTGCCAGCAGCATCAGGGACAGGGTCGAGCAGTACTTC. It codes for CASSIRDRVEQYF.

This chain links TRBV20-1 with TRBJ2-7; 8 bases map to TRBD2. The germline CDR1 and CDR2 sequences are DFQATT and SNEGSKA (reference sequence). The CDR3 consists of 16 residues. With 1 base clipped from V and 3 bases from J, the junction kept 11 bases outside the gene matches. The CDR3 loop reads CSARGGEQRGYYEQYF. The CDR3 DNA reads as TGCAGTGCTAGAGGTGGAGAGCAGCGGGGGTACTACGAGCAGTACTTC.